This TCR beta chain was sequenced for a study of cytomegalovirus exposure and HLA in healthy donors. Nominal health characterized the donors when sampled, though unrecorded immune exposures were likely. The V gene end was trimmed by 5 bases and the J gene end by 4 bases; junction bases not matched to a gene: 10. The CDR3 spans 15 residues. Germline V lookup: CDR1 MDHEN, CDR2 SYDVKM. PCR involved 60 Vbeta and 13 Jbeta primers. This table comes from immunoSEQ multiplex PCR, and its TCRdb copy is limited to in-frame clones, with some not included. The table has some 150,000 clones, around 60% seen once. Details on this clone: Its target is unknown.

Notes on the study in general: Most TCR beta V segments were productive about 87% or about 30% of the time in an earlier analysis. For most subjects, TCR beta sequences were reported to predict HLA-A and HLA-B alleles with accuracy. Analyses of presence/absence relied on an assumption of roughly uniform sequencing depth across donors.

The clonotype comes from an older woman in good health and CMV-seropositive. The sample was PBMCs. This sequence joins TRBV28 and TRBJ2-7; 8 bases fit TRBD2. CDR3 nucleotide sequence: TGTGCCAGCAGTACCATTCGGGAGGGCGTATACGAGCAGTACTTC. It translates to CASSTIREGVYEQYF.